The T cell receptor beta chain described here comes from a study of Graves' ophthalmopathy and Graves' hyperthyroidism. Trimming at V came to 4 bases and at J to 2 bases, leaving 5 bases not matched to a gene. The CDR3 covers 14 residues. Germline V gene sequence: CDR1 SGHTA, CDR2 FQGTGA. CDR3 regions of TCR beta were amplified from RNA transcripts. RT-PCR with HTBI primers came first, then second-round multiplex PCR. TCRdb itself ran the multiplex PCR reads through MiXCR, one entry per CDR3 protein. The sample has almost 400,000 distinct CDR3 sequences, about a sixth seen once; the top ten hold around 1.6%. Additional autoimmune diseases, uncontrolled infections, pregnancy or lactation disqualified patients. This clonotype was recorded only once.

The TCR was taken from a woman aged 18 to 35 with Graves' ophthalmopathy. This chain uses TRBV7-3 with TRBJ2-7; 7 bases match TRBD1. Sequencing was done on a sample of peripheral blood. This CDR3 is CASSCYRGTYEQYF. As DNA, the CDR3 is TGTGCCAGCAGCTGCTACAGGGGCACCTACGAGCAGTACTTC.